This TCR beta chain appears in the sequencing data of a study of beta chain features in type 1 diabetes. Study-level points and caveats: TCRB CDR3 length was moderately but significantly reduced in all four CD4+ subsets of Type 1 diabetes patients.

Each of the CD4+ naive, central memory, regulatory and stem cell-like memory populations was sorted via CD45RO/CCR7/CD25/CD127/CD95/CD27. Sorting produced populations that all topped 95% purity. The whole isolated RNA underwent reverse transcription, so sequencing captured expressed TCRB transcripts. TCRdb's copy holds only in-frame clones and misses some; the assay was immunoSEQ multiplex PCR. This table has about 650,000 clones, roughly an eighth appearing once. The CDR3 is made up of 16 amino acids. Germline V CDR1 and CDR2: SGHNT, YYREEE (reference sequence). V shed 3 bases and J 5 bases; nucleotides not matched to a gene: 10. As concerns this clone: What it recognizes is unknown.

Specimen: naive CD4+ T cells from blood. This sequence was found in a man aged 25 to 40 with type 1 diabetes. The chain combines TRBV5-4 with TRBJ2-1; 8 bases align to TRBD2. CDR3 DNA: TGTGCCAGCAGCTCCAAGGCGGGGGGTCAGGACAATGAGCAGTTCTTC. Amino acid sequence: CASSSKAGGQDNEQFF.